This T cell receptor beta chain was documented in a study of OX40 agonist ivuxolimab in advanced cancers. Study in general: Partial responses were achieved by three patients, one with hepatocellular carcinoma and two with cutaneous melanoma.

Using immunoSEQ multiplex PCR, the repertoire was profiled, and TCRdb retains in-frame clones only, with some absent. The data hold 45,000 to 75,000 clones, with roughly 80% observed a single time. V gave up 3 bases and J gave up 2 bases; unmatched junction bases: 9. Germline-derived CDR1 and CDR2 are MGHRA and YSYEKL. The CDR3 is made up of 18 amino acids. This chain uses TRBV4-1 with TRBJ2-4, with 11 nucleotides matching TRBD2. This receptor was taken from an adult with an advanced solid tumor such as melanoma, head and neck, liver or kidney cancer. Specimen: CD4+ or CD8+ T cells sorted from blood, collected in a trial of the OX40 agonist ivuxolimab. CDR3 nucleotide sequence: TGCGCCAGCAGCCAGGTCTTACTAGCGGGAGTCTCCAAAAACATTCAGTACTTC. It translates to CASSQVLLAGVSKNIQYF.